The 27 T cell receptor beta chains listed next were all sequenced from one sample in a study of beta chain features in type 1 diabetes. Study conclusions and caveats: Shortening of TCRB CDR3s, moderate but significant, appeared in all four CD4+ subsets of Type 1 diabetes patients.

The antigens for these receptors are not known. All of the isolated RNA was reverse transcribed, so expressed TCRB transcripts were sequenced. Generated by immunoSEQ multiplex PCR, the TCRdb table keeps only in-frame clones and is missing some. The table has 350,000 to 450,000 clones, over 9.5% seen once. Input material: naive CD4+ T cells from blood. These receptors all stem from a woman aged 18 to 35 with type 1 diabetes.

The rearrangement joins TRBV11-2 to TRBJ1-6; TRBD1 might be the D (6 bases). Trimming shortened V by 5 bases and J by 10 bases, and 18 bases separated the two germline ends. Germline V gene lookup returns CDR1 SGHAT and CDR2 FQNNGV. The CDR3 is 15 amino acids. The CDR3 nucleotides are TGTGCCAGCAGCCCCACACAGGGATCGCACTCACCCCTCCACTTT. Translating gives CASSPTQGSHSPLHF.

This clone was picked up a small number of times. This chain connects TRBV23-1 to TRBJ1-2; TRBD1 might be the D (5 bases). TRBV23-1 counts as an open reading frame of uncertain function. The CDR3 totals 16 residues. Trimming left V 2 bases short and J 0 bases short, with 13 bases between. CDR3 nucleotide sequence: TGCGCCAGCAGTCAACCGAATTGGACACCTAACTATGGCTACACCTTC. Translated, it gives CASSQPNWTPNYGYTF.

The V and J genes are TRBV11-2 and TRBJ1-5; weak D call: TRBD1 (6 bases). Trimming left V 5 bases short and J 6 bases short, with 17 bases between. There are 15 residues in the CDR3. CDR1 is SGHAT and CDR2 is FQNNGV in the germline V gene. The DNA of the CDR3 is TGTGCCAGCAGCCCCGGGGACATACCAAGTCAGCCCCAGCATTTT. Translated: CASSPGDIPSQPQHF.

This sequence joins TRBV7-9 and TRBJ1-1; D is ambiguous. The V and J ends lost 2 bases and 6 bases respectively, with 13 bases between them. The CDR3 totals 14 residues. The germline V gene encodes CDR1 SEHNR and CDR2 FQNEAQ (reference sequence). CDR3 sequence reads: CASSLTGYGAEAFF. CDR3 nucleotides: TGTGCCAGCAGCTTAACGGGATACGGCGCTGAAGCTTTCTTT.

V and J are TRBV4-2 and TRBJ1-2; a possible D gene is TRBD1 (6 bases). Per the germline V gene, CDR1 is LGHNA and CDR2 is YNFKEQ. The CDR3 runs 15 residues. Trimming removed 2 bases from V and 4 bases from J, with 14 bases in between. The CDR3 DNA follows: TGTGCCAGCAGCCAACTAATTCAGGGGCCCTATGGCTACACCTTC. Protein: CASSQLIQGPYGYTF.

The DNA of the CDR3 is TGTGCCAGCAGCTCGGAAGACAGGGCTGGGGCCAACGTCCTGACTTTC. It specifies CASSSEDRAGANVLTF. The chain combines TRBV7-3 with TRBJ2-6, with TRBD1 matching 7 bases. CDR1 and CDR2 from the germline V gene are SGHTA and FQGTGA. Trimming cost V 4 bases and J 2 bases; bases outside gene matches: 5. This CDR3 is built from 16 residues.

There are a few counts of this clone. The chain couples TRBV29-1 to TRBJ1-1; D is unclear. Germline assignment: CDR1 SQVTM and CDR2 ANQGSEA. V lost 6 bases to trimming and J lost 0 bases, with 17 bases between them. The CDR3 consists of 15 residues. The CDR3 nucleotides read TGCAGCGTCCGAAAGGAGTTTTTAATGAACACTGAAGCTTTCTTT. It codes for CSVRKEFLMNTEAFF.

This sequence joins TRBV4-2 and TRBJ2-7, with 9 nucleotides matching TRBD2. The CDR3 loop spans 15 amino acids. J gave up 1 base and V 0 bases, and 1 base lay outside the gene matches. Per the germline V gene, CDR1 is LGHNA and CDR2 is YNFKEQ. CDR3 sequence: CASSQDSGGSYEQYF. The CDR3, as DNA: TGTGCCAGCAGCCAAGATAGCGGGGGTTCCTACGAGCAGTACTTC.

This chain joins TRBV9 and TRBJ2-4; D is possibly TRBD2 (5 bases). The CDR3 consists of 15 residues. Germline V CDR1 and CDR2: SGDLS, YYNGEE. The V end lost 1 base, the J end lost 8 bases, and 16 bases lay between the germline ends. In DNA, the CDR3 is TGTGCCAGCAGCGTACAAGGGAGCAGGCCCGACATTCAGTACTTC. Its translation is CASSVQGSRPDIQYF.

This clone was seen a few times. The chain recombines TRBV15 with TRBJ2-3, with a weak D call TRBD2 (5 bases). V was pared by 5 bases and J by 6 bases, with 12 bases between. CDR3 length: 13 residues. Germline V gene data show CDR1 as LNHNV and CDR2 as YYDKDF (reference sequence). The CDR3 loop reads CATSVLASDTQYF. The CDR3 nucleotides read TGTGCCACCAGCGTCCTAGCCAGTGATACGCAGTATTTT.

The chain combines TRBV4-3 with TRBJ1-1; the match to TRBD1 covers 8 bases. J lost 6 bases, V lost 2 bases, and 5 bases had no gene match. Germline V gene sequence: CDR1 LGHNA, CDR2 YSLEER. This CDR3 is built from 14 residues. CDR3 residues: CASSQTGGASEAFF. CDR3 in DNA: TGCGCCAGCAGCCAAACAGGGGGAGCATCTGAAGCTTTCTTT.

A few counts support this clone. The chain combines TRBV5-1 with TRBJ1-1; D call uncertain. The CDR3 loop spans 13 amino acids. From germline, CDR1 is SGHRS and CDR2 YFSETQ. Trimming left V 0 bases short and J 4 bases short, with 7 bases between. The CDR3 loop is CASSLERATEAFF. In DNA form, the CDR3 reads TGCGCCAGCAGCTTGGAGCGTGCCACTGAAGCTTTCTTT.

This rearrangement joins TRBV7-9 to TRBJ2-6; possibly TRBD1 for D (6 bases). The V end was cut by 5 bases, the J end by 4 bases, with 12 bases between. CDR3 size: 15 residues. Germline loops: CDR1 SEHNR, CDR2 FQNEAQ (reference sequence). The CDR3 spells CASSGQGSGANVLTF. The CDR3 DNA reads TGTGCCAGCAGCGGTCAGGGGAGCGGGGCCAACGTCCTGACTTTC.

This clone has a handful of counts. The chain recombines TRBV28 with TRBJ1-2; D gene ambiguous. CDR1 is MDHEN and CDR2 is SYDVKM in the germline V gene. The CDR3 has 12 amino acids. The V and J ends lost 3 bases and 8 bases respectively, with 10 bases between them. In DNA form, the CDR3 reads TGTGCCAGCAGTTTCCGGGGAAGCGGCTACACCTTC. This sequence encodes CASSFRGSGYTF.

Only a few counts were recorded for this clone. The chain uses TRBV11-2 and TRBJ2-7; 9 bases fit TRBD1. The V segment lost 5 bases and the J segment 4 bases; nucleotides outside the gene matches: 3. Germline loops: CDR1 SGHAT, CDR2 FQNNGV. This CDR3 contains 13 residues. The CDR3 nucleotides read TGTGCCAGCAGCGCGGGACAGGGATACGAGCAGTACTTC. It is translated as CASSAGQGYEQYF. Using reference TRBV11-2 and TRBJ2-7 for the parts outside the CDR3, the full variable domain is EAGVAQSPRYKIIEKRQSVAFWCNPISGHATLYWYQQILGQGPKLLIQFQNNGVVDDSQLPKDRFSAERLKGVDSTLKIQPAKLEDSAVYLCASSAGQGYEQYFGPGTRLTVT.

This clone has a handful of counts. The chain recombines TRBV30 with TRBJ2-3; D call uncertain. This CDR3 comprises 17 residues. Deletions cut 2 bases from V and 3 bases from J, with 21 bases between. The germline V gene has CDR1 GTSNPN and CDR2 SVGIG (reference sequence). DNA for the CDR3: TGTGCCTGGAGTTCTGGTAATTCGGTGTCAGGTACAGATACGCAGTATTTT. Protein product: CAWSSGNSVSGTDTQYF.

The CDR3 DNA reads as TGTGCCACCAGCAGAGATCAGGGGTCGGGAGAGACCCAGTACTTC. Its protein is CATSRDQGSGETQYF. This rearrangement joins TRBV15 to TRBJ2-5; weak D call: TRBD1 (6 bases). The CDR3 spans 15 residues. The germline CDR1 and CDR2 sequences are LNHNV and YYDKDF (reference sequence). Trimming cost V 0 bases and J 4 bases, with 12 bases left between them.

This clone was detected only a few times. J is TRBJ2-4 and V is TRBV7-2; D is possibly TRBD2 (6 bases). Looked up from germline, CDR1 is SGHTA and CDR2 is FQGNSA. This CDR3 is 13 amino acids long. V was shortened by 2 bases and J by 8 bases, with 10 bases between the two germline ends. The DNA of the CDR3 is TGTGCCAGCAGCTTAAGGAGGGGAGACATTCAGTACTTC. It specifies CASSLRRGDIQYF.

This clone was counted a few times. V and J are TRBV4-2 and TRBJ2-7; D is ambiguous. This CDR3 spans 13 amino acids. The germline CDR1 and CDR2 sequences are LGHNA and YNFKEQ. V shed 4 bases and J shed 0 bases, with 7 bases lying between them. The CDR3 sequence is CASSLRGSYEQYF. The CDR3 DNA reads TGTGCCAGCAGCCTGAGAGGCTCCTACGAGCAGTACTTC.

This clone was picked up a small number of times. J is TRBJ1-2 and V is TRBV5-4; 7 bases align to TRBD1. This CDR3 region has 15 residues. CDR1 and CDR2 from the germline V gene are SGHNT and YYREEE (reference sequence). V was clipped by 0 bases and J by 0 bases; unmatched bases: 2. CDR3 DNA sequence: TGTGCCAGCAGCTTGGGGGGACAGTCTAACTATGGCTACACCTTC. Amino acids: CASSLGGQSNYGYTF.

V is TRBV5-5 and J is TRBJ2-2; D is unresolved. Deletions cut 3 bases from V and 1 base from J, with 7 bases between. Germline V gene data show CDR1 as SGHKS and CDR2 as YYEKEE (reference sequence). The CDR3 covers 14 residues. The CDR3, as DNA: TGTGCCAGCAGCTCCTACAGGAACACCGGGGAGCTGTTTTTT. It is translated as CASSSYRNTGELFF.

Note on this clone: Other DNA sequences in the same sample also yield this CDR3. J is TRBJ2-1 and V is TRBV7-2; the match to TRBD2 covers 8 bases. The ends lost 5 bases at V and 2 bases at J; junction bases unmatched: 5. The CDR3 is made up of 15 amino acids. From germline, CDR1 is SGHTA and CDR2 FQGNSA. The CDR3 here is CASSPPGLAYNEQFF. DNA for the CDR3: TGTGCCAGCAGCCCACCGGGACTAGCCTACAATGAGCAGTTCTTC.

This clone was seen a handful of times. The V and J genes are TRBV29-1 and TRBJ2-1; 9 bases align to TRBD2. This CDR3 contains 17 residues. Germline V lookup: CDR1 SQVTM, CDR2 ANQGSEA. V trimming: 4 bases; J trimming: 7 bases; junction bases outside the gene matches: 17. CDR3 sequence: CSVVGLASTGGVNEQFF. In DNA, the CDR3 is TGCAGCGTTGTCGGACTAGCGTCCACCGGAGGGGTTAATGAGCAGTTCTTC.

This clone appeared a few times. The chain is built from TRBV30 and TRBJ1-2; D is uncertain. This CDR3 spans 13 amino acids. Germline loops: CDR1 GTSNPN, CDR2 SVGIG (reference sequence). V lost 2 bases, J lost 3 bases, and 10 bases lay in between. This CDR3 reads CAWSPEGHYGYTF. For the CDR3, the DNA is TGTGCCTGGAGTCCCGAGGGCCACTATGGCTACACCTTC.

CDR3 sequence: CASSGLQGTGNEQFF. The DNA for the CDR3 is TGTGCCAGTAGCGGACTACAGGGGACGGGCAATGAGCAGTTCTTC. This sequence joins TRBV19 and TRBJ2-1; weak D call: TRBD1 (7 bases). Germline V gene sequence: CDR1 LNHDA, CDR2 SQIVND (reference sequence). The CDR3 runs to 15 residues. V was pared by 6 bases and J by 6 bases, with 18 bases between. The complete variable domain, with remaining parts taken from reference TRBV19 and TRBJ2-1, reads DGGITQSPKYLFRKEGQNVTLSCEQNLNHDAMYWYRQDPGQGLRLIYYSQIVNDFQKGDIAEGYSVSREKKESFPLTVTSAQKNPTAFYLCASSGLQGTGNEQFFGPGTRLTVL.

This clone was picked up a small number of times. V usage is TRBV7-9 and J usage is TRBJ2-5, with TRBD2 matching 8 bases. CDR1 and CDR2 (germline): SEHNR, FQNEAQ (reference sequence). The trim removed 5 bases at V and 3 bases at J, leaving 5 bases unmatched. This CDR3 is 14 amino acids long. The CDR3 coding sequence is TGTGCCAGCAGCCCCCCGGGGGGGAAAGAGACCCAGTACTTC. As protein: CASSPPGGKETQYF.

This clone was counted between two and nine times. This chain connects TRBV7-9 to TRBJ2-2, with D possibly matching TRBD2 (5 bases). CDR3 length: 13 amino acids. Trimming took 2 bases from V and 6 from J, leaving 7 bases between them. Looked up from germline, CDR1 is SEHNR and CDR2 is FQNEAQ (reference sequence). CDR3: CASSLSGSGELFF. In nucleotides, the CDR3 is TGTGCCAGCAGCTTAAGCGGATCCGGGGAGCTGTTTTTT.